Given below is one TCR beta chain in context. Its antigen is unidentified. This record belongs to a study of T cell responses to AZD1222 COVID-19 vaccine. The ends were cut back, 3 bases at V and 7 bases at J, with 13 bases in the middle. Germline CDR1 KGHSH, CDR2 LQKENI. The CDR3 is 15 amino acids. Study results and caveats: In the spike-specific TCR repertoire, nearly half reportedly target unmutated variant regions.

Measured with immunoSEQ multiplex PCR; TCRdb has only the in-frame clones, and not every one. The data contain 150,000 to 200,000 clones, 80% to 95% of them seen just once; the ten biggest clones take up around 1.6%. This chain joins TRBV18 and TRBJ1-6; D is perhaps TRBD1 (6 bases). This clonotype originated in an adult in good health. The input for sequencing was peripheral blood, taken on day 0 of AZD1222 vaccination. In nucleotides, the CDR3 is TGTGCCAGCTCACCTCGGCAGGGGAGCAATTCACCCCTCCACTTT. Translated, it gives CASSPRQGSNSPLHF.